The 10 T cell receptor beta chains in this list originate from one sample, sequenced in a study of T-cell reconstitution after alpha-beta-depleted transplantation in children. Unique molecular identifiers were incorporated into the prepared TCRbeta library. TCRdb reprocessed the PCR reads via MiXCR and lists one record per CDR3 protein. The data hold 100,000 to 120,000 distinct CDR3 sequences, with 10% observed a single time. The sequencing used PBMCs from the stem cell graft donor, collected from the stem cell graft. All receptors come from a human donor who donated a stem cell graft to a child with acute lymphoblastic leukemia.

This clonotype was observed many times. V and J are TRBV27 and TRBJ2-2; D gene unclear. Deletions cut 2 bases from V and 4 bases from J, with 2 bases between. Germline V gene lookup returns CDR1 MNHEY and CDR2 SMNVEV (reference sequence). The CDR3 length is 12 residues. DNA of the CDR3: TGTGCCAGCAGTTTAATCACCGGGGAGCTGTTTTTT. Protein sequence: CASSLITGELFF.

This clonotype was counted ten times or more. The rearrangement joins TRBV7-9 to TRBJ1-3; no firm D call. Trimming pared 1 base from V and 3 bases from J, leaving 7 bases between. In germline, CDR1 is SEHNR, CDR2 FQNEAQ (reference sequence). The CDR3 runs to 14 residues. The CDR3 sequence: CASSLVSVGNTIYF. For the CDR3, the DNA is TGTGCCAGCAGCTTAGTCTCCGTTGGAAACACCATATATTTT. The whole variable domain, remainder taken from reference TRBV7-9 and TRBJ1-3, is DTGVSQNPRHKITKRGQNVTFRCDPISEHNRLYWYRQTLGQGPEFLTYFQNEAQLEKSRLLSDRFSAERPKGSFSTLEIQRTEQGDSAMYLCASSLVSVGNTIYFGEGSWLTVV.

This clonotype turned up a few times. CDR3 sequence (DNA): TGCAGCGCCCTCGCCCGCCCAGATACGCAGTATTTT. Translation: CSALARPDTQYF. The rearrangement uses TRBV29-1 and TRBJ2-3; D remains ambiguous. CDR3 length equals 12 residues. V was shortened by 7 bases and J by 4 bases, with 12 bases between the two germline ends. CDR1 is SQVTM, CDR2 ANQGSEA, per germline.

This clonotype showed up many times. The chain couples TRBV10-3 to TRBJ2-2; perhaps TRBD1 as D (5 bases). Deletions cut 3 bases from V and 5 bases from J, with 13 bases between. CDR1 and CDR2 (germline): ENHRY, SYGVKD. This CDR3 is built from 15 residues. The CDR3 DNA sequence: TGTGCCATCAGTGACCCAAACAAGGGGACCGGGGAGCTGTTTTTT. It translates to CAISDPNKGTGELFF.

This clonotype was detected many times. The chain recombines TRBV27 with TRBJ2-5; 7 bases are a match to TRBD2. The CDR3 consists of 16 residues. Germline V lookup: CDR1 MNHEY, CDR2 SMNVEV (reference sequence). V shed 6 bases, J shed 4 bases, and the junction held 14 bases outside the gene matches. CDR3 coding DNA: TGTGCCAGCAGCTCCCCCCTTGCGGGAGTGGGAGAGACCCAGTACTTC. It codes for CASSSPLAGVGETQYF.

This clonotype was observed many times. This CDR3 is CASNWGEDSPLHF. The CDR3, as DNA: TGCGCCAGCAATTGGGGTGAAGATTCACCCCTCCACTTT. The rearrangement uses TRBV5-1 and TRBJ1-6; D is unclear. V lost 6 bases and J 8 bases, leaving 12 bases between the germline ends. The germline gives CDR1 SGHRS, CDR2 YFSETQ. The CDR3 loop spans 13 amino acids.

The chain combines TRBV18 with TRBJ2-7; 14 positions agree with TRBD2. Germline V lookup: CDR1 KGHSH, CDR2 LQKENI. This CDR3 contains 15 residues. V lost 4 bases and J lost 6; bases outside the gene matches: 5. This CDR3 reads CASSRGLAGASEQYF. DNA for the CDR3: TGTGCCAGCTCACGGGGACTAGCGGGAGCAAGCGAGCAGTACTTC.

This clonotype was found once. A clone one base away is much larger, so this may be a read error. In DNA, the CDR3 is TGTGCCAGCAGCCCCAGGGTTACAACTGAAGCTTTCTTT. Encoded protein: CASSPRVTTEAFF. The V gene is TRBV4-2, the J gene TRBJ1-1; possible D gene TRBD1, 5 bases. In germline, CDR1 is LGHNA, CDR2 YNFKEQ. The CDR3 covers 13 residues. Trimming removed 4 bases at V and 5 bases at J, with 11 bases between.

This clonotype was observed at least ten times. The chain is built from TRBV30 and TRBJ2-5; 8 positions match TRBD2. CDR3 length equals 14 residues. The J segment lost 5 bases and the V segment lost 3 bases, leaving 8 bases of the junction unmatched. Germline CDR1 GTSNPN, CDR2 SVGIG (reference sequence). The CDR3 coding sequence is TGTGCCTGGAGATCGGGAGGGCCCTGGGAGACCCAGTACTTC. It is translated as CAWRSGGPWETQYF. Drawing the rest from reference TRBV30 and TRBJ2-5, the complete variable domain is SQTIHQWPATLVQPVGSPLSLECTVEGTSNPNLYWYRQAAGRGLQLLFYSVGIGQISSEVPQNLSASRPQDRQFILSSKKLLLSDSGFYLCAWRSGGPWETQYFGPGTRLLVL.

This clonotype was seen repeatedly, ten times or more. V and J are TRBV5-1 and TRBJ1-3, with a possible D match to TRBD1 (5 bases). V was cut by 4 bases and J by 0 bases, with 17 bases left in between. Per the germline V gene, CDR1 is SGHRS and CDR2 is YFSETQ. The CDR3 covers 17 residues. The CDR3 is CASSNPGTSGSGNTIYF. In nucleotides, the CDR3 is TGCGCCAGCAGCAACCCCGGGACCTCCGGCTCTGGAAACACCATATATTTT.